One sample yielded the 16 T cell receptor beta chains listed below, sequenced in a study of graft-versus-host responses after intestinal transplantation. Data came from immunoSEQ multiplex PCR; TCRdb stores just in-frame clones and leaves some out. The sample lists about 130,000 clones, around 90% occurring once. Their cognate antigens are unknown. The sequencing used unstimulated CD4+ T cells sorted from spleen or lymph node cells, collected before intestinal transplant. The receptors derive from a human donor who received an intestinal transplant.

This chain connects TRBV9 to TRBJ2-2, with a tentative D call TRBD1 (6 bases). The CDR3 totals 19 residues. V shed 4 bases and J shed 1 base, with 23 bases lying between them. The germline gives CDR1 SGDLS, CDR2 YYNGEE. In DNA, the CDR3 is TGTGCCAGCAGCAGAGGAAGGGGAACCGGGACAATGAACACCGGGGAGCTGTTTTTT. Translated: CASSRGRGTGTMNTGELFF. The entire variable domain, with the rest obtained from reference TRBV9 and TRBJ2-2, is as follows: DSGVTQTPKHLITATGQRVTLRCSPRSGDLSVYWYQQSLDQGLQFLIQYYNGEERAKGNILERFSAQQFPDLHSELNLSSLELGDSALYFCASSRGRGTGTMNTGELFFGEGSRLTVL.

The gene calls are TRBV23-1 and TRBJ1-2, with TRBD1 matching 7 bases. TRBV23-1 is labeled an ORF, and its function is uncertain. Germline trimming cut 8 bases from V and 4 bases from J; bases unmatched to any gene: 10. The CDR3 has 14 residues. Written as DNA, the CDR3 is TGCGCCAGCCTCGGGCAGGGGGTACCCTATGGCTACACCTTC. This sequence encodes CASLGQGVPYGYTF.

This chain links TRBV6-5 with TRBJ2-3; 9 bases are shared with TRBD1. The length of the CDR3 is 16 residues. Germline V CDR1 and CDR2: MNHEY, SVGAGI. V was pared by 2 bases and J by 6 bases, with 9 bases of the junction left unmatched. This CDR3 reads CASSYGTGTRMDTQYF. CDR3 DNA sequence: TGTGCCAGCAGTTACGGGACAGGGACCCGAATGGATACGCAGTATTTT.

The chain carries TRBV27 and TRBJ2-1; D not resolved. This CDR3 region has 17 residues. Germline V gene sequence: CDR1 MNHEY, CDR2 SMNVEV (reference sequence). Trimming cost V 4 bases and J 4 bases, with 20 bases left between them. The CDR3 here is CASSSPLVAGTYNEQFF. CDR3 DNA: TGTGCCAGCAGTTCCCCTTTGGTAGCCGGAACTTACAATGAGCAGTTCTTC.

This chain connects TRBV19 to TRBJ2-1; 7 bases map to TRBD1. This CDR3 is built from 12 residues. Germline values: CDR1 LNHDA, CDR2 SQIVND (reference sequence). V was pared by 3 bases and J by 9 bases, with 2 bases of the junction left unmatched. CDR3 region: CASSMRGLEQFF. The DNA of the CDR3 is TGTGCCAGTAGTATGAGGGGGCTTGAGCAGTTCTTC.

The V and J genes are TRBV27 and TRBJ2-1; 7 bases match TRBD1. The CDR3 is 14 amino acids. The germline V gene encodes CDR1 MNHEY and CDR2 SMNVEV (reference sequence). V lost 9 bases, J lost 2 bases, and 7 bases stayed unmatched. CDR3 nucleotides: TGTGCCAGTAAAGCAGGGGGAGCCTACAATGAGCAGTTCTTC. Its translation: CASKAGGAYNEQFF.

This rearrangement joins TRBV5-1 to TRBJ2-5; TRBD2 matches 13 bases. The CDR3 is 16 amino acids. Germline V lookup: CDR1 SGHRS, CDR2 YFSETQ. The V gene end was trimmed by 4 bases and the J gene end by 5 bases; junction bases not matched to a gene: 8. The DNA for the CDR3 is TGCGCCAGCAGCACCGGACTAGCGGGAGATGGGGAGACCCAGTACTTC. This codes for CASSTGLAGDGETQYF.

V and J are TRBV5-1 and TRBJ1-5, with D perhaps matching TRBD1 (5 bases). Germline CDR1 SGHRS, CDR2 YFSETQ. The CDR3 extends over 13 amino acids. The germline V and J ends were trimmed by 0 bases and 7 bases, with 8 bases remaining between them. The CDR3 bases are TGCGCCAGCAGCTTGGTAGGGACCCAGCCCCAGCATTTT. This gives the protein CASSLVGTQPQHF.

This rearrangement joins TRBV5-1 to TRBJ2-7; TRBD1 aligns across 7 bases. The CDR3 length is 14 residues. Germline V gives CDR1 SGHRS, CDR2 YFSETQ. J lost 3 bases, V lost 3 bases, and 6 bases had no gene match. CDR3 loop: CASSSGDRNYEQYF. The CDR3 nucleotides are TGCGCCAGCAGCTCTGGGGACAGAAACTACGAGCAGTACTTC.

CDR3 in DNA: TGTGCCAGCAGCCGGACAGGATACCAAGAGACCCAGTACTTC. This sequence encodes CASSRTGYQETQYF. The J gene is TRBJ2-5, the V gene TRBV11-3, with 7 bases matching TRBD1. Germline CDR1 and CDR2: SGHNT and YENEEA. V lost 5 bases, J lost 0 bases, and 3 bases stayed unmatched. The CDR3 is 14 amino acids. The entire variable domain, with the rest obtained from reference TRBV11-3 and TRBJ2-5, is as follows: EAGVVQSPRYKIIEKKQPVAFWCNPISGHNTLYWYLQNLGQGPELLIRYENEEAVDDSQLPKDRFSAERLKGVDSTLKIQPAELGDSAVYLCASSRTGYQETQYFGPGTRLLVL.

This chain connects TRBV5-1 to TRBJ2-2; 10 bases are shared with TRBD2. Trimming at V came to 3 bases and at J to 5 bases, leaving 7 bases not matched to a gene. The V gene's germline CDR1 is SGHRS and CDR2 YFSETQ. This CDR3 region has 16 residues. The CDR3 coding sequence is TGCGCCAGCAGCTCGGGGACTAGCGCCAAAACCGGGGAGCTGTTTTTT. It codes for CASSSGTSAKTGELFF.

The genes are TRBV7-2 and TRBJ1-2, with D hard to call. Germline-derived CDR1 and CDR2 are SGHTA and FQGNSA. The CDR3 loop spans 16 amino acids. Trimming removed 5 bases from V and 0 bases from J, with 16 bases in between. The CDR3: CASSVNGRLANYGYTF. As DNA, the CDR3 is TGTGCCAGCAGCGTCAATGGTCGGTTAGCTAACTATGGCTACACCTTC. The complete variable domain, with remaining parts taken from reference TRBV7-2 and TRBJ1-2, reads GAGVSQSPSNKVTEKGKDVELRCDPISGHTALYWYRQSLGQGLEFLIYFQGNSAPDKSGLPSDRFSAERTGGSVSTLTIQRTQQEDSAVYLCASSVNGRLANYGYTFGSGTRLTVV.

The chain joins TRBV9 to TRBJ1-1; D is possibly TRBD1 (6 bases). This CDR3 has 16 amino acids. V lost 0 bases and J 0 bases, leaving 12 bases between the germline ends. The germline V gene has CDR1 SGDLS and CDR2 YYNGEE. The CDR3 DNA reads as TGTGCCAGCAGCGTAGTGAGCGGGGGCTTGAACACTGAAGCTTTCTTT. It is translated as CASSVVSGGLNTEAFF.

V and J are TRBV19 and TRBJ2-2; 7 bases line up with TRBD1. The CDR3 consists of 16 residues. The ends lost 3 bases at V and 2 bases at J; junction bases unmatched: 6. Per the germline V gene, CDR1 is LNHDA and CDR2 is SQIVND (reference sequence). The CDR3 DNA follows: TGTGCCAGTAGTATTACCGGGACAGCTAACACCGGGGAGCTGTTTTTT. This encodes CASSITGTANTGELFF.

This chain uses TRBV9 with TRBJ2-6; maybe TRBD2 (6 bases). V was pared by 6 bases and J by 1 base, with 11 bases between. CDR1 and CDR2 (germline): SGDLS, YYNGEE. CDR3 length: 15 amino acids. This CDR3 is CASTNGGSGANVLTF. CDR3 DNA sequence: TGTGCCAGCACAAACGGAGGGTCTGGGGCCAACGTCCTGACTTTC.

CDR3 nucleotides: TGCGCCAGCAGCTTGGACAGCGTCACGAACACCGGGGAGCTGTTTTTT. Translating gives CASSLDSVTNTGELFF. The rearrangement joins TRBV5-1 to TRBJ2-2; D uncertain. CDR1 is SGHRS, CDR2 YFSETQ, per germline. The CDR3 loop spans 16 amino acids. V gave up 0 bases and J gave up 0 bases, with 9 bases separating them.